The clone carrying this T cell receptor beta chain has only one observation. Its antigen is not known. Because the CDR3's place on the DNA is in doubt, the DNA is left out and the CDR3 is given as listed by TCRdb. This entry belongs to a study of cytomegalovirus exposure and HLA in healthy donors. Study observations and caveats: DRB1 showed the most TCR associations and HLA-C the fewest in a later analysis, as rates varied by HLA locus. Earlier results showed most TCR beta V segments being productive about 87% or about 30% of the time.

The PCR ran on 60 Vbeta and 13 Jbeta primers. Sequencing was performed with immunoSEQ multiplex PCR; in TCRdb, only in-frame clones are kept and a portion is missing. The sample records 85,000 to 100,000 clones, just under 80% being singletons. Including both end residues, the CDR3 is 15 amino acids long. Per the germline V gene, CDR1 is MNHNY and CDR2 is SVGAGI (reference sequence). Sequenced sample: PBMCs. The source of this sequence is a woman between 35 and 50 years old in good health and CMV-seronegative. The chain links TRBV6-6 to TRBJ1-1; the table names TRBD1, a call not compared with the DNA. CDR3: CASSTSGQMNTEAFF.